The T cell receptor (beta chain) described here comes from a study of T cell responses to AZD1222 COVID-19 vaccine. As to this clone: Its antigen is unidentified.

Study-level points and caveats: In all cases, repertoires were sampled only after the peak T cell response. Compared with day 0, the breadth and depth of the Spike-specific TCR repertoire rose significantly after two doses of AZD1222. The study identified only six AZD1222 recipients as seropositive at baseline. Of spike-specific TCRs, nearly half reportedly target regions left unmutated in variants.

The CDR3 is made up of 14 amino acids. Deletions cut 3 bases from V and 10 bases from J, with 13 bases between. Per germline, CDR1 SEHNR and CDR2 FQNEAQ (reference sequence). Profiling relied on immunoSEQ multiplex PCR, and the TCRdb table lists in-frame clones only, not all of them. The table records about 97,000 clones, 70% to 90% of them present only once. V is TRBV7-9 and J is TRBJ1-6, with D perhaps TRBD1 (6 bases). The sequence derives from an adult in good health. The source was peripheral blood, collected on day 0 of AZD1222 vaccination. CDR3 amino acids: CASSFWTVGSPLHF. CDR3 DNA: TGTGCCAGCAGCTTTTGGACAGTTGGGTCACCCCTCCACTTT.